The rows below give T cell receptor beta chains drawn from one sample of a study of cytomegalovirus exposure and HLA in healthy donors. Generated by immunoSEQ multiplex PCR, the TCRdb table keeps only in-frame clones and is missing some. The sample has under 150,000 clones, 65% to 80% seen once; the top ten hold 8.8%. Sequenced sample: PBMCs. The receptor set was obtained from a woman in her forties or fifties in good health and CMV-seropositive. The CDR3 runs from the conserved cysteine through the conserved F or W. A D gene is named only where the DNA matches it firmly. Not every row has a clone size; where given, it reads once, few, many or a size class.

v_gene: TRBV4-1; j_gene: TRBJ2-1; abundance: -; d_gene: TRBD1; CDR3aa: CASSQSRGSYNEQFF; CDR3nt: TGCGCCAGCAGCCAGAGCAGGGGGTCCTACAATGAGCAGTTCTTC
v_gene: TRBV6-5; j_gene: TRBJ1-1; abundance: -; d_gene: -; CDR3aa: CASSYDQGTTEAFF; CDR3nt: TGTGCCAGCAGTTACGATCAGGGTACCACTGAAGCTTTCTTT
v_gene: TRBV7-2; j_gene: TRBJ2-1; abundance: few; d_gene: -; CDR3aa: CASSLTPGIYSFF; CDR3nt: TGTGCCAGCAGCTTAACCCCAGGGATCTATTCGTTCTTC
v_gene: TRBV7-2; j_gene: TRBJ2-5; abundance: -; d_gene: TRBD1; CDR3aa: CASSGDSQRMTQYF; CDR3nt: TGTGCCAGCAGCGGGGACAGCCAGAGGATGACCCAGTACTTC
v_gene: TRBV14; j_gene: TRBJ1-2; abundance: -; d_gene: -; CDR3aa: CASSPGLDYGYTF; CDR3nt: TGTGCCAGCAGCCCCGGACTTGACTATGGCTACACCTTC
v_gene: TRBV2; j_gene: TRBJ1-5; abundance: -; d_gene: -; CDR3aa: CASTREGNQPQHF; CDR3nt: TGTGCCAGCACCAGGGAGGGCAATCAGCCCCAGCATTTT
v_gene: TRBV10-3; j_gene: TRBJ2-5; abundance: -; d_gene: TRBD2; CDR3aa: CAISEPSGGLQETQYF; CDR3nt: TGTGCCATCAGTGAGCCCAGCGGGGGCCTCCAAGAGACCCAGTACTTC
v_gene: TRBV19; j_gene: TRBJ2-1; abundance: -; d_gene: TRBD2; CDR3aa: CASSIGGGSGEQFF; CDR3nt: TGTGCCAGTAGTATAGGCGGGGGATCGGGTGAGCAGTTCTTC
v_gene: TRBV2; j_gene: TRBJ1-2; abundance: once; d_gene: -; CDR3aa: CASSERESDGYTF; CDR3nt: TGTGCCAGCAGTGAAAGGGAGTCAGATGGCTACACCTTC
v_gene: TRBV11-3; j_gene: TRBJ1-2; abundance: -; d_gene: -; CDR3aa: CASSLREGHGYTF; CDR3nt: TGTGCCAGCAGCTTAAGGGAGGGTCATGGCTACACCTTC
v_gene: TRBV2; j_gene: TRBJ1-1; abundance: -; d_gene: -; CDR3aa: CASSGSGDAEAFF; CDR3nt: TGTGCCAGCAGTGGATCGGGGGACGCTGAAGCTTTCTTT
v_gene: TRBV11-2; j_gene: TRBJ2-7; abundance: few; d_gene: -; CDR3aa: CASSPSYEQYF; CDR3nt: TGTGCCAGCAGCCCGAGCTACGAGCAGTACTTC
v_gene: TRBV29-1; j_gene: TRBJ1-4; abundance: -; d_gene: TRBD1; CDR3aa: CSVTTGVGEKLFF; CDR3nt: TGCAGCGTTACGACAGGGGTCGGGGAAAAACTGTTTTTT
v_gene: TRBV7-3; j_gene: TRBJ2-5; abundance: few; d_gene: -; CDR3aa: CASSLTRGQETQYF; CDR3nt: TGTGCCAGCAGCTTAACGAGAGGGCAAGAGACCCAGTACTTC
v_gene: TRBV12-5; j_gene: TRBJ2-3; abundance: -; d_gene: -; CDR3aa: CASGLSDTQYF; CDR3nt: TGTGCTAGTGGTCTATCAGATACGCAGTATTTT
v_gene: TRBV7-2; j_gene: TRBJ1-1; abundance: few; d_gene: -; CDR3aa: CASSLDQTVTTEAFF; CDR3nt: TGTGCCAGCAGCTTAGATCAAACAGTGACCACTGAAGCTTTCTTT
v_gene: TRBV7-6; j_gene: TRBJ1-5; abundance: -; d_gene: -; CDR3aa: CASSQTRGPQHF; CDR3nt: TGTGCCAGCAGCCAAACTCGGGGGCCCCAGCATTTT
v_gene: TRBV4-1; j_gene: TRBJ2-5; abundance: -; d_gene: TRBD2; CDR3aa: CASSQLGLAAETQYF; CDR3nt: TGCGCCAGCAGCCAATTAGGACTAGCGGCGGAGACCCAGTACTTC
v_gene: TRBV6-1; j_gene: TRBJ1-3; abundance: -; d_gene: -; CDR3aa: CASSERMSGAGNTIYF; CDR3nt: TGTGCCAGCAGTGAGAGAATGTCAGGGGCTGGAAACACCATATATTTT
v_gene: TRBV19; j_gene: TRBJ2-1; abundance: -; d_gene: TRBD2; CDR3aa: CASSIIGGGRHEQFF; CDR3nt: TGTGCCAGTAGTATAATCGGCGGGGGGAGGCATGAGCAGTTCTTC
v_gene: TRBV28; j_gene: TRBJ1-2; abundance: -; d_gene: TRBD1; CDR3aa: CASSSGGRGNYGYTF; CDR3nt: TGTGCCAGCAGTTCAGGGGGTCGAGGTAACTATGGCTACACCTTC
v_gene: TRBV7-8; j_gene: TRBJ1-6; abundance: -; d_gene: -; CDR3aa: CASSQGTQTYNSPLHF; CDR3nt: TGTGCCAGCAGCCAGGGTACGCAAACTTATAATTCACCCCTCCACTTT
v_gene: TRBV27; j_gene: TRBJ2-1; abundance: -; d_gene: -; CDR3aa: CASSRVSYNEQFF; CDR3nt: TGTGCCAGCAGCAGGGTATCCTACAATGAGCAGTTCTTC
v_gene: TRBV19; j_gene: TRBJ1-4; abundance: -; d_gene: -; CDR3aa: CASSRDRPATNEKLFF; CDR3nt: TGTGCCAGTAGTCGCGACAGACCCGCAACTAATGAAAAACTGTTTTTT
v_gene: TRBV11-2; j_gene: TRBJ2-3; abundance: -; d_gene: -; CDR3aa: CASSLTDTQYF; CDR3nt: TGTGCCAGCAGCCTCACAGATACGCAGTATTTT
v_gene: TRBV6-5; j_gene: TRBJ1-3; abundance: -; d_gene: TRBD1; CDR3aa: CASSTGTGGNTIYF; CDR3nt: TGTGCCAGCAGTACCGGGACAGGGGGAAACACCATATATTTT
v_gene: TRBV6-1; j_gene: TRBJ2-2; abundance: -; d_gene: -; CDR3aa: CASTKDRNTGELFF; CDR3nt: TGTGCCAGCACTAAGGACAGGAACACCGGGGAGCTGTTTTTT
v_gene: TRBV30; j_gene: TRBJ1-5; abundance: -; d_gene: -; CDR3aa: CAWGRGNQPQHF; CDR3nt: TGTGCCTGGGGCCGGGGCAATCAGCCCCAGCATTTT
v_gene: TRBV9; j_gene: TRBJ2-1; abundance: -; d_gene: -; CDR3aa: CASSVAGDSNEQFF; CDR3nt: TGTGCCAGCAGCGTAGCGGGGGATTCGAATGAGCAGTTCTTC
v_gene: TRBV4-1; j_gene: TRBJ2-5; abundance: -; d_gene: -; CDR3aa: CASSLGWTVRGETQYF; CDR3nt: TGCGCCAGCAGCCTAGGTTGGACGGTCCGAGGGGAGACCCAGTACTTC
v_gene: TRBV27; j_gene: TRBJ2-1; abundance: -; d_gene: -; CDR3aa: CASSYLDRRANEQFF; CDR3nt: TGTGCCAGCAGTTACCTCGACAGAAGGGCCAATGAGCAGTTCTTC
v_gene: TRBV29-1; j_gene: TRBJ1-1; abundance: -; d_gene: -; CDR3aa: CSVEGAQVGPIEAFF; CDR3nt: TGCAGCGTTGAGGGAGCCCAGGTGGGCCCAATTGAAGCTTTCTTT
v_gene: TRBV29-1; j_gene: TRBJ2-2; abundance: -; d_gene: -; CDR3aa: CSVSRGAGNTGELFF; CDR3nt: TGCAGCGTTTCACGGGGGGCTGGAAACACCGGGGAGCTGTTTTTT
v_gene: TRBV9; j_gene: TRBJ2-7; abundance: -; d_gene: -; CDR3aa: CASSAGASRSYEQYF; CDR3nt: TGTGCCAGCAGCGCAGGGGCCTCCCGAAGTTACGAGCAGTACTTC
v_gene: TRBV5-8; j_gene: TRBJ1-4; abundance: -; d_gene: -; CDR3aa: CASSPGASTEKLFF; CDR3nt: TGTGCCAGCAGCCCCGGCGCTAGCACTGAAAAACTGTTTTTT
v_gene: TRBV25-1; j_gene: TRBJ1-2; abundance: -; d_gene: TRBD1; CDR3aa: CASSVTDRTNYGYTF; CDR3nt: TGTGCCAGCAGTGTCACGGACAGGACTAACTATGGCTACACCTTC
v_gene: TRBV28; j_gene: TRBJ1-2; abundance: -; d_gene: -; CDR3aa: CASSLGFRAPNYGYTF; CDR3nt: TGTGCCAGCAGTTTAGGGTTCAGGGCCCCCAACTATGGCTACACCTTC
v_gene: TRBV14; j_gene: TRBJ1-3; abundance: -; d_gene: -; CDR3aa: CASSQDRSGRNTIYF; CDR3nt: TGTGCCAGCAGCCAAGATAGATCCGGGAGAAACACCATATATTTT
v_gene: TRBV29-1; j_gene: TRBJ2-3; abundance: -; d_gene: TRBD2; CDR3aa: CSVGGAGGTDTQYF; CDR3nt: TGCAGCGTTGGTGGAGCGGGGGGTACAGATACGCAGTATTTT
v_gene: TRBV25-1; j_gene: TRBJ2-1; abundance: -; d_gene: -; CDR3aa: CASSEYGGSYNEQFF; CDR3nt: TGTGCCAGCAGTGAGTACGGGGGTTCCTACAATGAGCAGTTCTTC
v_gene: TRBV5-1; j_gene: TRBJ1-1; abundance: -; d_gene: -; CDR3aa: CASSLAGNTEAFF; CDR3nt: TGCGCCAGCAGCTTGGCCGGGAACACTGAAGCTTTCTTT
v_gene: TRBV6-4; j_gene: TRBJ1-1; abundance: -; d_gene: -; CDR3aa: CASSEVGTGEAFF; CDR3nt: TGTGCCAGCAGTGAGGTAGGAACGGGAGAAGCTTTCTTT
v_gene: TRBV5-1; j_gene: TRBJ1-5; abundance: -; d_gene: -; CDR3aa: CASSWTGNQPQHF; CDR3nt: TGCGCCAGCAGCTGGACAGGCAATCAGCCCCAGCATTTT
v_gene: TRBV19; j_gene: TRBJ1-6; abundance: -; d_gene: TRBD1; CDR3aa: CASSIQGQPNSPLHF; CDR3nt: TGTGCCAGTAGTATACAGGGACAGCCGAATTCACCCCTCCACTTT
v_gene: TRBV11-3; j_gene: TRBJ2-1; abundance: -; d_gene: TRBD2; CDR3aa: CASSRRLAGRHEQFF; CDR3nt: TGTGCCAGCAGCCGTAGACTAGCGGGCAGGCATGAGCAGTTCTTC
v_gene: TRBV6-5; j_gene: TRBJ2-7; abundance: -; d_gene: -; CDR3aa: CASSPSIGNYEQYF; CDR3nt: TGTGCCAGCAGTCCCTCCATCGGGAACTACGAGCAGTACTTC
v_gene: TRBV30; j_gene: TRBJ2-1; abundance: few; d_gene: -; CDR3aa: CALGVGGPSPFF; CDR3nt: TGTGCCTTAGGGGTGGGGGGGCCAAGTCCGTTCTTC
v_gene: TRBV18; j_gene: TRBJ1-2; abundance: few; d_gene: TRBD1; CDR3aa: CASSPSGGLDYGYTF; CDR3nt: TGTGCCAGCTCACCGTCAGGGGGGCTGGACTATGGCTACACCTTC
v_gene: TRBV30; j_gene: TRBJ1-5; abundance: -; d_gene: -; CDR3aa: CAWSPGGTQHF; CDR3nt: TGTGCCTGGAGTCCCGGGGGGACCCAGCATTTT
v_gene: TRBV7-8; j_gene: TRBJ1-4; abundance: few; d_gene: TRBD1; CDR3aa: CASSSWTGFNEKLFF; CDR3nt: TGTGCCAGCAGCTCCTGGACAGGTTTTAATGAAAAACTGTTTTTT
v_gene: TRBV7-9; j_gene: TRBJ2-3; abundance: -; d_gene: -; CDR3aa: CASSLPSTDTQYF; CDR3nt: TGTGCCAGCAGCTTACCTAGCACAGATACGCAGTATTTT
v_gene: TRBV9; j_gene: TRBJ1-2; abundance: -; d_gene: TRBD1; CDR3aa: CASSVTGTGDYGYTF; CDR3nt: TGTGCCAGCAGCGTTACCGGGACAGGGGACTATGGCTACACCTTC
v_gene: TRBV28; j_gene: TRBJ1-5; abundance: few; d_gene: TRBD1; CDR3aa: CASTWDRGNSNQPQHF; CDR3nt: TGTGCCAGCACATGGGACAGGGGAAATAGCAATCAGCCCCAGCATTTT
v_gene: TRBV6-1; j_gene: TRBJ1-5; abundance: -; d_gene: -; CDR3aa: CASVRQGNQPQHF; CDR3nt: TGTGCCAGCGTTAGACAGGGCAATCAGCCCCAGCATTTT
v_gene: TRBV6-6; j_gene: TRBJ2-7; abundance: -; d_gene: TRBD2; CDR3aa: CASTDRTSGGSMEQYF; CDR3nt: TGTGCCAGCACCGACAGGACTAGCGGGGGGTCTATGGAGCAGTACTTC